This T cell receptor beta chain was recovered during a study of T-cell memory formation after mild COVID-19. Study observations and caveats: Mainly in CM and EM were contracting CD4+ clones; CD8+ were in EMRA. Pre-infection memory harbored some responding clones, suggesting cross-reactive memory joined.

The 5'RACE method, run with constant-segment primers, produced TCR alpha and TCR beta cDNA libraries (carrying sample barcodes and UMIs). MiXCR was run by TCRdb on the 5' RACE reads, yielding one entry per CDR3 protein. The table shows 540,000 or so distinct CDR3 sequences, with roughly 20% occurring only once. Notes on this clonotype: The target antigen is unknown.

From germline, CDR1 is SGHRS and CDR2 YFSETQ. This CDR3 contains 17 residues. The junction had 13 bases not matched to a gene; V was cut back by 3 bases and J by 6 bases. This chain connects TRBV5-1 to TRBJ2-1, with 9 bases aligning to TRBD2. This TCR came from an adult woman who had mild COVID-19 (a few samples of this study predate the infection). Cell type and time point are not known. The specimen sequenced was PBMCs or a T cell subset sorted from them (not recorded which). CDR3 nucleotide sequence: TGCGCCAGCAGCTGGACTTTTGGCGGGGGGGCAATCAATGAGCAGTTCTTC. It is translated as CASSWTFGGGAINEQFF.